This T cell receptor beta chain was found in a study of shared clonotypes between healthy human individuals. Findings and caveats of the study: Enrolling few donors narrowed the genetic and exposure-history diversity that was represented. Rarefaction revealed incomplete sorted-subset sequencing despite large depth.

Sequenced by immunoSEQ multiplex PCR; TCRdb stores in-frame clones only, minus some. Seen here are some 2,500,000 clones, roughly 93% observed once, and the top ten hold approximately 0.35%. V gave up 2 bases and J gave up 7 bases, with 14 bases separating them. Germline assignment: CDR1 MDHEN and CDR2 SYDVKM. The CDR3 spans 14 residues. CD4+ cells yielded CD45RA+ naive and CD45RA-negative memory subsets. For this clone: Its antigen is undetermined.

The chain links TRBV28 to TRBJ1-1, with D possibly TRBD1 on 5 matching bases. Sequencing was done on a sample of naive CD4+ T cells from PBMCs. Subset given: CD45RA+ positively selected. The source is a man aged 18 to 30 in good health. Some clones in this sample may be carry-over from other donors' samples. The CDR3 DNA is TGTGCCAGCAGTTTAATGGGGACGGCCTTTGAAGCTTTCTTT. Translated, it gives CASSLMGTAFEAFF.